This is a list of T cell receptor beta chains from one sample in a study of neurological immune-mediated disorders. TCRdb analysed the 5' RACE reads with MiXCR anew, one entry per CDR3 protein. Among approximately 70,000 distinct CDR3 sequences listed, roughly 4.9% were seen once. The sample taken for sequencing was PBMCs. The receptors come from a woman aged 70-85 years with multiple sclerosis. Both conserved end residues are part of each CDR3. D genes are given only for firm matches. Clone size is stated in some rows and not others, as once, few, many or a class when expanded.

abundance | d_gene | j_gene | v_gene | CDR3aa | CDR3nt
many | - | TRBJ2-1 | TRBV7-2 | CASSFTYGEGQFF | TGTGCCAGCAGCTTTACGTACGGAGAGGGCCAGTTCTTC
many | - | TRBJ2-7 | TRBV7-2 | CASSQYGGSSYEQYF | TGTGCCAGCAGCCAGTATGGCGGAAGCTCCTACGAGCAGTACTTC
many | TRBD2 | TRBJ2-7 | TRBV7-2 | CASSLSGGRAYEQYF | TGTGCCAGCAGCTTATCTGGCGGGAGGGCCTACGAGCAGTACTTC
few | - | TRBJ2-6 | TRBV5-1 | CASSPPSDGSGANVLTF | TGCGCCAGCAGCCCCCCATCGGATGGTTCTGGGGCCAACGTCCTGACTTTC
many | - | TRBJ2-5 | TRBV15 | CATSSAWGRGGQETQYF | TGTGCCACCAGCAGCGCCTGGGGGAGGGGGGGCCAAGAGACCCAGTACTTC
many | - | TRBJ1-3 | TRBV5-1 | CASSREGYSGNTIYF | TGCGCCAGCAGCCGGGAGGGCTACTCTGGAAACACCATATATTTT
- | - | TRBJ1-3 | TRBV4-2 | CASSPQGTGNTIYF | TGTGCCAGCAGCCCACAGGGTACTGGAAACACCATATATTTT
- | TRBD2 | TRBJ2-2 | TRBV15 | CATSRGLGLAGGQNTGELFF | TGTGCCACCAGCAGAGGCTTGGGACTAGCGGGAGGACAGAACACCGGGGAGCTGTTTTTT
many | - | TRBJ2-3 | TRBV9 | CASRPLWETDTQYF | TGTGCCAGCAGACCTTTGTGGGAGACAGATACGCAGTATTTT
many | TRBD2 | TRBJ2-1 | TRBV20-1 | CSARLGGRAQNEQFF | TGCAGTGCTAGACTGGGCGGGAGGGCCCAGAATGAGCAGTTCTTC
many | - | TRBJ1-1 | TRBV5-1 | CASSLGPVQGNTEAFF | TGCGCCAGCAGCTTGGGACCTGTACAGGGGAACACTGAAGCTTTCTTT
few | - | TRBJ2-7 | TRBV20-1 | CSARMRTPTYEQYF | TGCAGTGCTAGAATGAGGACGCCCACCTACGAGCAGTACTTC
- | TRBD1 | TRBJ2-7 | TRBV7-6 | CASSEGQAYEQYF | TGTGCCAGCAGCGAGGGACAGGCCTACGAGCAGTACTTC
many | - | TRBJ2-2 | TRBV5-8 | CASSLTTGSPPRELFF | TGTGCCAGCAGCTTGACAACCGGGTCCCCCCCACGGGAGCTGTTTTTT
many | - | TRBJ2-5 | TRBV20-1 | CSPSGLQETQYF | TGCAGCCCGTCAGGACTCCAAGAGACCCAGTACTTC
many | TRBD2 | TRBJ2-3 | TRBV29-1 | CSVASGRQSPLRADTQYF | TGCAGCGTTGCTAGCGGGAGGCAATCTCCTCTTCGCGCAGATACGCAGTATTTT
many | - | TRBJ1-2 | TRBV3-1 | CASSQEGGIYGYTF | TGTGCCAGCAGCCAAGAAGGGGGGATCTATGGCTACACCTTC
many | TRBD2 | TRBJ2-7 | TRBV3-1 | CASSQGRGLAGSSYEQYF | TGTGCCAGCAGCCAAGGTCGGGGACTAGCGGGAAGCTCCTACGAGCAGTACTTC
few | TRBD1 | TRBJ2-2 | TRBV20-1 | CSARGQRNTGELFF | TGCAGTGCTAGGGGACAGCGGAACACCGGGGAGCTGTTTTTT
many | TRBD2 | TRBJ2-7 | TRBV20-1 | CSARDVAGAAYEQYF | TGCAGTGCTAGAGATGTGGCGGGAGCAGCCTACGAGCAGTACTTC
many | TRBD2 | TRBJ2-1 | TRBV20-1 | CSAGPSGSSSYNEQFF | TGCAGTGCTGGACCTAGCGGATCTAGCTCCTACAATGAGCAGTTCTTC
many | - | TRBJ2-1 | TRBV4-1 | CASSQVATGLNDEQFF | TGCGCCAGCAGCCAAGTTGCGACAGGCTTGAACGATGAGCAGTTCTTC
many | TRBD2 | TRBJ2-1 | TRBV7-2 | CAILRGAGLAGGEQFF | TGTGCCATTCTCAGGGGGGCCGGACTAGCGGGAGGGGAGCAGTTCTTC
many | TRBD1 | TRBJ2-1 | TRBV6-5 | CASSYSDRGREQFF | TGTGCCAGCAGTTACTCTGACAGGGGGCGAGAGCAGTTCTTC
many | - | TRBJ2-5 | TRBV7-2 | CASSSPRQLQETQYF | TGTGCCAGCAGCTCCCCTAGGCAGCTACAAGAGACCCAGTACTTC
few | - | TRBJ1-2 | TRBV6-6 | CASSYSSGDGYTF | TGTGCCAGCAGTTACTCGAGTGGCGACGGCTACACCTTC
many | - | TRBJ2-3 | TRBV9 | CASSVSLSSTDTQYF | TGTGCCAGCAGCGTTAGCCTTTCTAGCACAGATACGCAGTATTTT
many | TRBD2 | TRBJ2-1 | TRBV9 | CASSYSGGNEQFF | TGTGCCAGCAGTTATAGCGGGGGGAATGAGCAGTTCTTC
many | TRBD1 | TRBJ2-7 | TRBV5-1 | CASSVEQGNEQYF | TGCGCCAGCAGCGTGGAACAGGGGAACGAGCAGTACTTC
many | - | TRBJ2-7 | TRBV3-1 | CASSQGKDYEQYF | TGTGCCAGCAGCCAAGGCAAGGACTACGAGCAGTACTTC
many | TRBD1 | TRBJ1-1 | TRBV6-2/TRBV6-3 | CASNRQGRNTEAFF | TGTGCCAGCAACCGACAGGGGAGGAACACTGAAGCTTTCTTT
few | - | TRBJ2-2 | TRBV30 | CAWSDKGRYTGELFF | TGTGCCTGGAGTGACAAGGGGCGGTACACCGGGGAGCTGTTTTTT
many | TRBD1 | TRBJ2-1 | TRBV4-3 | CASSQDRQGFPYNEQFF | TGCGCCAGCAGCCAAGACCGACAGGGATTCCCCTACAATGAGCAGTTCTTC
many | TRBD1 | TRBJ2-1 | TRBV5-1 | CASSLSGQGTHEQFF | TGCGCCAGCAGCTTGTCAGGACAGGGGACCCATGAGCAGTTCTTC
- | TRBD2 | TRBJ2-1 | TRBV6-2/TRBV6-3 | CASTSGTTFRSEQFF | TGTGCCAGCACCAGCGGGACTACGTTTCGCAGTGAGCAGTTCTTC
many | - | TRBJ1-5 | TRBV4-1 | CASSLSVFNQPQHF | TGCGCCAGCAGCTTATCGGTCTTCAATCAGCCCCAGCATTTT
- | - | TRBJ2-1 | TRBV7-2 | CASSLVGNEQFF | TGTGCCAGCAGCTTAGTTGGGAATGAGCAGTTCTTC
many | - | TRBJ2-2 | TRBV29-1 | CSVGDTGRSGELFF | TGCAGCGTTGGGGACACTGGTCGATCCGGGGAGCTGTTTTTT
many | TRBD2 | TRBJ2-1 | TRBV5-1 | CASSLAESGRTYNEQFF | TGCGCCAGCAGCTTGGCCGAAAGCGGGAGGACCTACAATGAGCAGTTCTTC
many | - | TRBJ2-2 | TRBV20-1 | CSASPYRASGLTGELFF | TGCAGTGCTAGTCCTTACCGGGCCTCAGGTCTCACCGGGGAGCTGTTTTTT
few | - | TRBJ1-2 | TRBV30 | CAWSLVQTYGYTF | TGTGCCTGGAGCCTTGTACAGACCTATGGCTACACCTTC
few | - | TRBJ1-6 | TRBV5-1 | CASSLERINSPLHF | TGCGCCAGCAGCTTGGAACGGATTAATTCACCCCTCCACTTT
many | - | TRBJ2-7 | TRBV9 | CASSATTAAYEQYF | TGTGCCAGCAGCGCAACGACAGCAGCCTACGAGCAGTACTTC
once | TRBD1 | TRBJ1-1 | TRBV15 | CATSRDPGQVTEAFF | TGTGCCACCAGCAGAGATCCGGGACAGGTAACTGAAGCTTTCTTT
many | - | TRBJ1-3 | TRBV5-1 | CASSRPDQVSGNTIYF | TGCGCCAGCAGCCGCCCCGATCAGGTGTCTGGAAACACCATATATTTT